Below, 4 T cell receptor beta chains from the same sample are listed, as sequenced in a study of cytomegalovirus exposure and HLA in healthy donors. Using immunoSEQ multiplex PCR, the repertoire was profiled, and TCRdb retains in-frame clones only, with some absent. The sample yields approximately 200,000 clones, around 84% seen once. What was sequenced was PBMCs. The receptors derive from a young man in good health and CMV-seropositive.

The rearrangement joins TRBV28 to TRBJ2-3; the match to TRBD1 covers 7 bases. Per germline, CDR1 MDHEN and CDR2 SYDVKM. The junction had 7 bases not matched to a gene; V was cut back by 6 bases and J by 1 base. This CDR3 is 15 amino acids long. The CDR3 DNA sequence: TGTGCCAGCAGGAACAGGGGATTGGGCACAGATACGCAGTATTTT. Its translation: CASRNRGLGTDTQYF.

V is TRBV28 and J is TRBJ1-1; 10 nucleotides align to TRBD1. The J segment lost 11 bases and the V segment lost 3 bases, leaving 0 bases of the junction unmatched. Germline CDR1 and CDR2: MDHEN and SYDVKM. The length of the CDR3 is 11 residues. CDR3 coding DNA: TGTGCCAGCAGTTTGGGACAGGGGGCTTTCTTT. This translates into CASSLGQGAFF. Using reference TRBV28 and TRBJ1-1 for the parts outside the CDR3, the full variable domain is DVKVTQSSRYLVKRTGEKVFLECVQDMDHENMFWYRQDPGLGLRLIYFSYDVKMKEKGDIPEGYSVSREKKERFSLILESASTNQTSMYLCASSLGQGAFFGQGTRLTVV.

This chain connects TRBV28 to TRBJ2-7, with TRBD1 identical over 7 bases. This CDR3 has 15 amino acids. With 3 bases clipped from V and 0 bases from J, the junction kept 5 bases outside the gene matches. CDR1 is MDHEN, CDR2 SYDVKM, per germline. The CDR3 reads CASSFGGQASYEQYF. The CDR3 DNA reads as TGTGCCAGCAGTTTTGGAGGACAGGCCTCCTACGAGCAGTACTTC.

V usage is TRBV5-4 and J usage is TRBJ2-7; 10 positions match TRBD2. Germline loops: CDR1 SGHNT, CDR2 YYREEE (reference sequence). V lost 4 bases, J lost 1 base, and 5 bases stayed unmatched. The CDR3 extends over 15 amino acids. The CDR3 DNA reads TGTGCCAGCAGCACCGGACTAGCGGTTTCCTACGAGCAGTACTTC. Residues: CASSTGLAVSYEQYF.